The rows below give T cell receptor beta chains drawn from one sample of a study of sequential checkpoint blockade in melanoma. Only in-frame clones appear in the TCRdb table, and some are missing; sequencing was by immunoSEQ multiplex PCR. This table has under 2,500 clones, about 26% appearing once. Sample: tumor tissue (inferred from file names), taken from a patient given nivolumab and ipilimumab in sequence. Receptor source: a human donor with melanoma. The CDR3 runs from the conserved cysteine through the conserved F or W. The D gene is left open where the match is weak. The size field is filled for only some rows; it gives once, few, many or a size class.

12	-	TRBV9	-	TRBJ2-7	CASSVTDQKQYF	TGTGCCAGCAGCGTGACAGATCAAAAGCAGTACTTC
15	-	TRBV6-8	-	TRBJ1-6	CASRPTSGANSPLHF	TGTGCCAGCAGACCCACGTCAGGGGCGAATTCACCCCTCCACTTT
16	-	TRBV6-4	few	TRBJ1-3	CASSDGQAASGNTIYF	TGTGCCAGCAGTGACGGTCAGGCTGCCTCTGGAAACACCATATATTTT
13	TRBD1	TRBV10-3	-	TRBJ1-2	CAISEDRGRGYTF	TGTGCCATCAGTGAGGACAGGGGGCGAGGCTACACCTTC
14	-	TRBV19	few	TRBJ1-1	CASTPGILNTEAFF	TGTGCCAGTACCCCGGGAATCTTGAACACTGAAGCTTTCTTT
14	TRBD1	TRBV15	-	TRBJ1-2	CATSRGQAARGYTF	TGTGCCACCAGCAGGGGACAGGCGGCCCGTGGCTACACCTTC
14	-	TRBV6-8	few	TRBJ2-7	CASSYRANSYEQYF	TGTGCCAGCAGTTACCGAGCGAACTCCTACGAGCAGTACTTC
15	-	TRBV5-1	-	TRBJ1-4	CASSWLTGTNEKLFF	TGCGCCAGCAGCTGGTTGACGGGAACTAATGAAAAACTGTTTTTT
16	-	TRBV5-1	-	TRBJ1-6	CASSLAWSSYNSPLHF	TGCGCCAGCAGCTTGGCCTGGAGCTCCTATAATTCACCCCTCCACTTT
14	-	TRBV11-3	medium-sized	TRBJ2-7	CASSLGAGAYEQYF	TGTGCCAGCAGCTTAGGGGCAGGGGCCTACGAGCAGTACTTC
15	TRBD1	TRBV19	few	TRBJ2-1	CASIPHRGEYNEQFF	TGTGCCAGTATCCCACACAGGGGGGAATACAATGAGCAGTTCTTC
16	TRBD1	TRBV6-8	few	TRBJ2-5	CASSYPRTGGQETQYF	TGTGCCAGCAGTTACCCCCGGACAGGGGGACAGGAGACCCAGTACTTC
13	-	TRBV18	few	TRBJ1-1	CASSPRGVSEAFF	TGTGCCAGCTCACCACGGGGAGTGTCTGAAGCTTTCTTT
14	-	TRBV12-5	-	TRBJ2-7	CASGLEISGYEQYF	TGTGCTAGTGGTTTGGAGATTAGCGGCTACGAGCAGTACTTC
14	-	TRBV8-2	few	TRBJ2-2	CASGEGANTGELFF	TGTGCCTCGGGGGAGGGGGCGAACACCGGGGAGCTGTTTTTT
19	-	TRBV18	-	TRBJ1-4	CASSPPKGLGGATNEKLFF	TGTGCCAGCTCACCACCGAAAGGGTTGGGGGGCGCAACTAATGAAAAACTGTTTTTT
18	-	TRBV6-8	few	TRBJ2-1	CASSYYRKSPGSYNEQFF	TGTGCCAGCAGTTACTACCGAAAGTCACCCGGCTCCTACAATGAGCAGTTCTTC
14	TRBD1	TRBV12-5	-	TRBJ2-1	CASKNIDRADEQFF	TGTGCCAGCAAAAATATCGACAGGGCGGATGAGCAGTTCTTC
16	-	TRBV9	medium-sized	TRBJ2-5	CASSLAGGRGQETQYF	TGTGCCAGCAGTCTGGCGGGCGGGCGGGGACAAGAGACCCAGTACTTC
16	TRBD1	TRBV5-1	-	TRBJ2-7	CASSPLPGQGTYEQYF	TGCGCCAGCAGCCCTCTTCCGGGACAGGGTACCTACGAGCAGTACTTC
15	TRBD1	TRBV6-8	medium-sized	TRBJ1-2	CASRLRGQINYGYTF	TGTGCCAGCAGACTGCGGGGACAGATTAACTATGGCTACACCTTC
17	-	TRBV5-1	-	TRBJ2-3	CASSWSGAGAVTDTQYF	TGCGCCAGCAGCTGGTCCGGGGCAGGAGCGGTCACAGATACGCAGTATTTT
14	-	TRBV11-3	few	TRBJ1-1	CASSRREGNTEAFF	TGTGCCAGCAGCCGGCGGGAGGGAAACACTGAAGCTTTCTTT
15	-	TRBV6-8	few	TRBJ2-7	CASSSLGFGSYEQYF	TGTGCCAGCAGTTCCCTCGGTTTCGGCTCCTACGAGCAGTACTTC
14	-	TRBV29-1	-	TRBJ2-1	CSVGGASSHNEQFF	TGCAGCGTTGGGGGGGCCAGCTCCCACAATGAGCAGTTCTTC
17	-	TRBV18	medium-sized	TRBJ2-1	CASSPNPGDPLGNEQFF	TGTGCCAGCTCACCGAATCCGGGAGACCCCTTGGGAAATGAGCAGTTCTTC
16	-	TRBV6-8	few	TRBJ2-7	CASSGSRDWASYEQYF	TGTGCCAGCAGTGGGTCCCGGGACTGGGCATCCTACGAGCAGTACTTC
13	TRBD1	TRBV19	-	TRBJ1-1	CASLDRTGLEAFF	TGTGCCAGTCTCGACCGGACAGGGCTGGAAGCTTTCTTT
16	-	TRBV10-2	-	TRBJ1-1	CASSESMKGGHTEAFF	TGCGCCAGCAGTGAGTCGATGAAGGGAGGGCACACTGAAGCTTTCTTT
14	-	TRBV11-3	few	TRBJ1-1	CASSLLGANTEAFF	TGTGCCAGCAGCTTACTAGGGGCCAACACTGAAGCTTTCTTT
15	TRBD1	TRBV15	-	TRBJ2-3	CATAVGQGVLDTQYF	TGTGCCACAGCAGTGGGACAGGGGGTATTAGATACGCAGTATTTT
15	TRBD2	TRBV14	-	TRBJ2-3	CASSLSGGSLDTQYF	TGTGCCAGCAGCCTTAGCGGGGGCTCCCTCGATACGCAGTATTTT
15	-	TRBV30	-	TRBJ1-2	CAWSVRGREEYGYTF	TGTGCCTGGAGTGTACGGGGCAGGGAGGAGTATGGCTACACCTTC
16	TRBD2	TRBV11-3	few	TRBJ2-1	CASSLQGGGALNEQFF	TGTGCCAGCAGCTTACAGGGCGGGGGGGCGTTGAATGAGCAGTTCTTC
16	TRBD1	TRBV28	few	TRBJ2-2	CASSLLARGLSGELFF	TGTGCCAGCAGTTTACTAGCCAGGGGGCTTTCAGGGGAGCTGTTTTTT
14	TRBD1	TRBV11-3	-	TRBJ2-7	CASSIPNRGEEQYF	TGTGCCAGCAGCATTCCAAACAGGGGAGAAGAGCAGTACTTC
14	-	TRBV4-1	few	TRBJ2-2	CASSQSTNTGELFF	TGCGCCAGCAGCCAAAGTACGAACACCGGGGAGCTGTTTTTT
15	TRBD1	TRBV19	-	TRBJ1-2	CASSSGRGLNYGYTF	TGTGCCAGTAGTAGCGGCAGGGGGTTGAACTATGGCTACACCTTC
18	TRBD2	TRBV5-1	-	TRBJ2-5	CASSLGLRTSGGRETQYF	TGCGCCAGCAGCTTGGGGCTTAGGACTAGCGGGGGCCGAGAGACCCAGTACTTC
15	-	TRBV19	-	TRBJ1-2	CASSMGGSRNYGYTF	TGTGCCAGTAGTATGGGGGGATCGCGGAACTATGGCTACACCTTC
13	-	TRBV6-8	few	TRBJ1-2	CASRPGRAYGYTF	TGTGCCAGCAGGCCGGGACGAGCCTATGGCTACACCTTC
17	-	TRBV11-3	-	TRBJ2-3	CASSLGRARGLTDTQYF	TGTGCCAGCAGCTTAGGCAGGGCGAGGGGCCTCACAGATACGCAGTATTTT
13	-	TRBV6-8	-	TRBJ2-7	CAIHGGQEYEQYF	TGTGCCATCCATGGGGGGCAGGAATACGAGCAGTACTTC
15	-	TRBV27	few	TRBJ1-6	CASSIRTDYNSPLHF	TGTGCCAGCAGTATCCGGACGGATTATAATTCACCCCTCCACTTT
16	-	TRBV11-3	few	TRBJ1-2	CASSASGRGANYGYTF	TGTGCCAGCAGCGCCTCTGGGAGGGGAGCTAACTATGGCTACACCTTC
15	-	TRBV11-3	-	TRBJ1-1	CASSLGGIWDTEAFF	TGTGCCAGCAGCTTAGGGGGGATTTGGGACACTGAAGCTTTCTTT
13	TRBD1	TRBV29-1	-	TRBJ1-6	CSVQGTGTSPLHF	TGCAGCGTTCAAGGGACAGGGACTTCACCCCTCCACTTT
14	-	TRBV5-1	-	TRBJ1-1	CASSPSDGQGEAFF	TGCGCCAGCAGCCCCAGCGACGGGCAGGGTGAAGCTTTCTTT
13	-	TRBV30	-	TRBJ1-2	CAWSGTGTANYTF	TGTGCCTGGAGTGGGACCGGGACGGCAAACTACACCTTC
13	-	TRBV19	once	TRBJ1-5	CASSRDGDQPQHF	TGTGCCAGTAGCCGGGACGGAGATCAGCCCCAGCATTTT
13	-	TRBV6-8	few	TRBJ1-1	CAGTDRMNTEAFF	TGTGCCGGCACGGACAGAATGAACACTGAAGCTTTCTTT
15	TRBD1	TRBV11-3	-	TRBJ2-7	CASSYWTGGLDEQYF	TGTGCCAGCAGCTATTGGACAGGGGGTTTGGATGAGCAGTACTTC
15	TRBD1	TRBV4-1	medium-sized	TRBJ1-1	CASSQTGVLSSEAFF	TGCGCCAGCAGCCAGACAGGGGTCTTGTCGTCTGAAGCTTTCTTT
17	TRBD1	TRBV11-3	medium-sized	TRBJ2-7	CASSHVRSGGNSYEQYF	TGTGCCAGCAGCCACGTCCGCTCAGGGGGAAATTCCTACGAGCAGTACTTC
13	TRBD1	TRBV29-1	-	TRBJ2-6	CSVTGTGANVLTF	TGCAGCGTGACAGGGACTGGGGCCAACGTCCTGACTTTC
14	-	TRBV7-6	few	TRBJ1-1	CASSLAGGNTEAFF	TGTGCCAGCAGCTTAGCAGGTGGGAACACTGAAGCTTTCTTT
16	-	TRBV29-1	-	TRBJ1-2	CSVLTLFSFGGYGYTF	TGCAGCGTGTTGACGTTGTTCTCTTTCGGTGGCTATGGCTACACCTTC
13	-	TRBV19	few	TRBJ1-1	CASSDRLNTEAFF	TGTGCCAGCAGTGACAGATTGAACACTGAAGCTTTCTTT
15	TRBD2	TRBV11-3	-	TRBJ2-5	CASSLGGGRKETQYF	TGTGCCAGCAGCTTAGGCGGGGGGCGAAAAGAGACCCAGTACTTC